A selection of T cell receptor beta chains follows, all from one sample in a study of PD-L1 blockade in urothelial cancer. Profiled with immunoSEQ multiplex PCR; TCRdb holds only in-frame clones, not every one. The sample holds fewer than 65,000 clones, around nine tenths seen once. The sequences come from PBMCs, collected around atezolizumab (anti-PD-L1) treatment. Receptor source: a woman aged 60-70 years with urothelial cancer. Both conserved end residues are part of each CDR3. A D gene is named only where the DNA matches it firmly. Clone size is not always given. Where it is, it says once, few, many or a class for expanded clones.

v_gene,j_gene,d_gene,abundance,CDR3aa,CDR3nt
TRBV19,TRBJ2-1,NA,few,CASSEQGGYNEQFF,TGTGCCAGTAGTGAGCAGGGAGGTTACAATGAGCAGTTCTTC
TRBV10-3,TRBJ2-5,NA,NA,CAISGEISQETQYF,TGTGCCATCAGTGGGGAGATTAGCCAAGAGACCCAGTACTTC
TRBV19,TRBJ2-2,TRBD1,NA,CASSGRQGLTGELFF,TGTGCCAGTAGTGGTAGACAGGGCCTCACCGGGGAGCTGTTTTTT
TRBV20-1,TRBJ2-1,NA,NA,CSAPGSTGQFF,TGCAGTGCGCCCGGTTCCACAGGTCAGTTCTTC
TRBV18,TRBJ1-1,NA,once,CASSWTDYTEAFF,TGTGCCAGCTCATGGACGGACTACACTGAAGCTTTCTTT
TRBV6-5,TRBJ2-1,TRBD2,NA,CASSYSISGRGNEQFF,TGTGCCAGCAGTTACTCCATTAGCGGGAGAGGCAATGAGCAGTTCTTC
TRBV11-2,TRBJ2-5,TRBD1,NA,CASSHDRGRAETQYF,TGTGCCAGCAGCCACGACAGGGGGAGGGCAGAGACCCAGTACTTC
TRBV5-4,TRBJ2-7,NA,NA,CASSFRRTVNSYEQYF,TGTGCCAGCAGCTTTCGGCGGACAGTGAACTCCTACGAGCAGTACTTC
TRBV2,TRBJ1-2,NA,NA,CASSLTSQPVSGYTF,TGTGCCAGCAGTCTCACGTCCCAACCCGTGAGTGGCTACACCTTC
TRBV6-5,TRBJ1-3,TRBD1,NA,CASSWDRVEGNTIYF,TGTGCCAGCAGCTGGGACAGGGTCGAAGGAAACACCATATATTTT
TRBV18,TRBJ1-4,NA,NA,CASSPLRTVATNEKLFF,TGTGCCAGCTCACCCCTCAGGACAGTTGCAACTAATGAAAAACTGTTTTTT
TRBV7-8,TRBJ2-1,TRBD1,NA,CASSLRAGGPQDEQFF,TGTGCCAGCAGCTTACGGGCAGGGGGCCCCCAGGATGAGCAGTTCTTC
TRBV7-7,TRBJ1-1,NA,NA,CASGHIRDPNTEAFF,TGTGCCAGCGGACACATCAGGGATCCGAACACTGAAGCTTTCTTT
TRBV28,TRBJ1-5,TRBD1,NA,CASTGVGNQPQHF,TGTGCCAGTACAGGGGTTGGTAATCAGCCCCAGCATTTT
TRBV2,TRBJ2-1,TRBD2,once,CASSADRGRDEQFF,TGTGCCAGCAGCGCCGATCGGGGGAGGGATGAGCAGTTCTTC
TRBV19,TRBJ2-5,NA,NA,CASKPQGLETQYF,TGTGCCAGCAAACCACAGGGATTAGAGACCCAGTACTTC
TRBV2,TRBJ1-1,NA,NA,CATNRRGNTEAFF,TGTGCCACCAATCGGCGGGGGAACACTGAAGCTTTCTTT
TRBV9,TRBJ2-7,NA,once,CASSVDVNGLLDSEQYF,TGTGCCAGCAGCGTAGATGTGAACGGACTCCTCGATTCCGAGCAGTACTTC
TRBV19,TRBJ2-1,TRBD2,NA,CASSILPTGGPSDEQFF,TGTGCCAGTAGTATTCTCCCAACGGGAGGGCCGAGTGATGAGCAGTTCTTC
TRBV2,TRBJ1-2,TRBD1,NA,CASSGQGNYGYTF,TGTGCCAGCAGTGGACAGGGAAACTATGGCTACACCTTC
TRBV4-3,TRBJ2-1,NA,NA,CASSQMDSNEQFF,TGCGCCAGCAGCCAAATGGACAGCAATGAGCAGTTCTTC
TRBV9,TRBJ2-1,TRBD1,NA,CASSVGGTGGYNEQFF,TGTGCCAGCAGCGTAGGAGGGACAGGGGGATACAATGAGCAGTTCTTC
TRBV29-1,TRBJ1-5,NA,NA,CSVGHREGQPQHF,TGCAGCGTTGGCCACAGGGAAGGTCAGCCCCAGCATTTT
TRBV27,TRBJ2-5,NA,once,CASSLLNRETQYF,TGTGCCAGCAGTTTATTGAACAGGGAGACCCAGTACTTC
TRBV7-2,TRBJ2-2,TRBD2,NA,CASSLALLAGTGELFF,TGTGCCAGCAGCCTAGCCCTACTAGCGGGAACCGGGGAGCTGTTTTTT
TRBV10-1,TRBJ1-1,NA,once,CASSEPGRGVGGTEAFF,TGCGCCAGCAGTGAACCGGGACGGGGAGTAGGGGGTACTGAAGCTTTCTTT
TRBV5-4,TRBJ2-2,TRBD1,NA,CASSGQGNTGELFF,TGTGCCAGCAGCGGACAGGGAAACACCGGGGAGCTGTTTTTT
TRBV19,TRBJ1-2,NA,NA,CASSPSPRDSYGYTF,TGTGCCAGTAGCCCATCCCCCCGAGACTCTTATGGCTACACCTTC
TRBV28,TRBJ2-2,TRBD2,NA,CASSLIAGVGTGELFF,TGTGCCAGCAGTTTAATTGCGGGAGTGGGTACCGGGGAGCTGTTTTTT
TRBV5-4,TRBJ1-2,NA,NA,CASSLVAGVNYGYTF,TGTGCCAGCAGCTTGGTAGCAGGGGTTAACTATGGCTACACCTTC
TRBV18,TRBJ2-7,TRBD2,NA,CASSPDSGTKTYEQYF,TGTGCCAGCTCACCCGATAGCGGGACGAAGACCTACGAGCAGTACTTC
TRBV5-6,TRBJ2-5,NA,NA,CASSLGRRETQYF,TGTGCCAGCAGCTTGGGACGGAGGGAGACCCAGTACTTC
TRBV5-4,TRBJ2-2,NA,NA,CASSPSETGELFF,TGTGCCAGCAGCCCAAGCGAAACCGGGGAGCTGTTTTTT
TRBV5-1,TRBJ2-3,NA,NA,CASSLGPSGGTDTQYF,TGCGCCAGCAGCTTAGGCCCTTCAGGGGGCACAGATACGCAGTATTTT
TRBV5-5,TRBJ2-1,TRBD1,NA,CASSLIPQGASYNEQFF,TGTGCCAGCAGCTTGATTCCTCAGGGGGCATCCTACAATGAGCAGTTCTTC
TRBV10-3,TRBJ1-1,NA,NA,CAIRAGGPRTTEAFF,TGTGCCATCAGGGCCGGGGGGCCAAGGACCACTGAAGCTTTCTTT
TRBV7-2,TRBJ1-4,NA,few,CASSLGRKLFF,TGTGCCAGCAGCTTAGGTCGGAAACTGTTTTTT
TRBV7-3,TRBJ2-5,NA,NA,CATSLRGTEETQYF,TGTGCCACTTCACTTAGGGGGACGGAAGAGACCCAGTACTTC
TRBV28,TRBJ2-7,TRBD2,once,CASQLASGISYEQYF,TGTGCCAGCCAGCTGGCTAGCGGGATTTCCTACGAGCAGTACTTC